These 5 T cell receptor beta chains were all obtained from the same sample, sequenced in a study of T cells after yellow fever vaccination. TCRdb itself ran the 5' RACE reads through MiXCR, one entry per CDR3 protein. Of tens of thousands of distinct CDR3 sequences in the sample, 5.2% were seen once. The specimen comprised PBMCs, either bulk or a sorted T-cell subset (CD4+, CD8+, memory, or dextramer-sorted; not recorded which), sampled roughly seven weeks after the first yellow fever vaccination. Source of these receptors: a man younger than 35 who received the YFV17D yellow fever vaccine.

There are many counts of this clonotype. The genes are TRBV6-2 or TRBV6-3 and TRBJ2-4; D is ambiguous. The CDR3 loop spans 22 amino acids. The V and J ends lost 1 base and 0 bases respectively, with 28 bases between them. Germline CDR1 and CDR2: MNHEY and SVGEGT. CDR3 coding DNA: TGTGCCAGCAGTTACTTCGAATTTCGGGTAGGCCGTGGCTATGTAGCCAAAAACATTCAGTACTTC. It specifies CASSYFEFRVGRGYVAKNIQYF.

This clonotype was detected ten times or more. The chain is built from TRBV6-1 and TRBJ1-1, with 11 bases lining up with TRBD1. Germline assignment: CDR1 MNHNS and CDR2 SASEGT. The CDR3 has 15 residues. J lost 2 bases, V lost 6 bases, and 5 bases had no gene match. CDR3 in amino acids: CASSSGQGANTEAFF. DNA for the CDR3: TGTGCCAGCAGCTCCGGACAGGGGGCAAACACTGAAGCTTTCTTT.

At least ten counts were recorded for this clonotype. The CDR3 protein is CASSSQGPNSPLHF. For the CDR3, the DNA is TGTGCCAGCAGCTCACAGGGGCCCAATTCACCCCTCCACTTT. The chain uses TRBV7-2 and TRBJ1-6; 7 nucleotides match TRBD1. Germline values: CDR1 SGHTA, CDR2 FQGNSA. Losses at the gene ends were 4 bases for V and 7 bases for J; bases not matched to a gene: 4. The CDR3 runs 14 residues.

The table lists this clonotype with many counts. The rearrangement uses TRBV2 and TRBJ1-5; no clear D. V was pared by 1 base and J by 5 bases, with 9 bases between. The germline V gene has CDR1 SNHLY and CDR2 FYNNEI. The CDR3 length is 14 residues. CDR3 protein: CASSEVTADQPQHF. DNA for the CDR3: TGTGCCAGCAGTGAAGTGACGGCGGATCAGCCCCAGCATTTT.

The chain has TRBV18 and TRBJ1-3; possibly TRBD1 for D (6 bases). Germline assignment: CDR1 KGHSH and CDR2 LQKENI. The V gene lost 6 bases and the J gene lost 1 base, with 19 bases spanning the gap. This CDR3 spans 17 amino acids. The CDR3 region is CASSPITGPRSGNTIYF. The DNA of the CDR3 is TGTGCCAGCTCTCCTATCACAGGGCCGCGATCTGGAAACACCATATATTTT.